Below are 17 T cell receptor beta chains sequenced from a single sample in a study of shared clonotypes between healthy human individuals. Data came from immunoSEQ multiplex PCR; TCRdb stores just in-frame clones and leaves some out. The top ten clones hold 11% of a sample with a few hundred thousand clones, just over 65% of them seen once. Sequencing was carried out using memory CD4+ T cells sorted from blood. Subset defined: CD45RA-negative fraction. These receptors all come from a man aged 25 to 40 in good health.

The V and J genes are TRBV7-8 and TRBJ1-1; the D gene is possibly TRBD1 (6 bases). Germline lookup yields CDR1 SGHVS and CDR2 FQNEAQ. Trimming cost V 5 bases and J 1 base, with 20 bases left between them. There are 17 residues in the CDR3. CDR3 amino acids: CASSHRTGILGNTEAFF. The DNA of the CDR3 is TGTGCCAGCAGCCACCGCACAGGGATCCTAGGGAACACTGAAGCTTTCTTT.

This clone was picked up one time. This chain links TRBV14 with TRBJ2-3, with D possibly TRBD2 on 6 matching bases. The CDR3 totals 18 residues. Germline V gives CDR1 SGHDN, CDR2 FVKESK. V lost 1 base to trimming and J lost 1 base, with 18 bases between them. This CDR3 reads CASSQARRLGQGTDTQYF. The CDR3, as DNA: TGTGCCAGCAGCCAAGCCAGACGACTAGGGCAAGGCACAGATACGCAGTATTTT.

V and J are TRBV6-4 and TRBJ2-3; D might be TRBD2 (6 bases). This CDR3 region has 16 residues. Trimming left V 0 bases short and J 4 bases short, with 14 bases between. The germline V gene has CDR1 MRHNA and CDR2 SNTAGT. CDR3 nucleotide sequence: TGTGCCAGCAGTGACTCGGGCCAGGGAGGCGCAGATACGCAGTATTTT. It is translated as CASSDSGQGGADTQYF.

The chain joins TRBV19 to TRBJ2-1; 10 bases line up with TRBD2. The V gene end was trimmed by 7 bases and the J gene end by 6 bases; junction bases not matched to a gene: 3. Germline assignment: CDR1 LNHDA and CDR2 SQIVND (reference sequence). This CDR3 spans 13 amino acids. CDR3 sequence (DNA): TGTGCCAGTATTGCTAGCGGGGGCAATGAGCAGTTCTTC. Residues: CASIASGGNEQFF.

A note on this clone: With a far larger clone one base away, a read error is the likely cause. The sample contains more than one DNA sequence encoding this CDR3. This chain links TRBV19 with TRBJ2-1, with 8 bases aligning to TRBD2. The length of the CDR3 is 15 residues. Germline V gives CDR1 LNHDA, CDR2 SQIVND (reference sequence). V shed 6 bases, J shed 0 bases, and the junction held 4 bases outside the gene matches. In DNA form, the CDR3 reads TGTGCCAGTAGCCCGAGCGGGAGCTCCTACAATGAGCAGTTCTTC. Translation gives CASSPSGSSYNEQFF. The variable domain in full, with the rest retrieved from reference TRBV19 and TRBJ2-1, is DGGITQSPKYLFRKEGQNVTLSCEQNLNHDAMYWYRQDPGQGLRLIYYSQIVNDFQKGDIAEGYSVSREKKESFPLTVTSAQKNPTAFYLCASSPSGSSYNEQFFGPGTRLTVL.

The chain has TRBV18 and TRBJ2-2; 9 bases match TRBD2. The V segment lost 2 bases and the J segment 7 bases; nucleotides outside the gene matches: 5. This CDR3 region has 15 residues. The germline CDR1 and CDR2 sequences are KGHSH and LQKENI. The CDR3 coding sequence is TGTGCCAGCTCACCAAGGACTAGCGATCACGGGGAGCTGTTTTTT. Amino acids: CASSPRTSDHGELFF.

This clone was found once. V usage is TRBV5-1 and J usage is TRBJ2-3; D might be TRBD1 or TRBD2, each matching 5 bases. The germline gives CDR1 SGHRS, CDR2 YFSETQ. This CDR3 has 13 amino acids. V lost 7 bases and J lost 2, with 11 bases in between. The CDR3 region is CASDGGNTDTQYF. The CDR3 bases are TGCGCCAGCGATGGGGGAAACACAGATACGCAGTATTTT.

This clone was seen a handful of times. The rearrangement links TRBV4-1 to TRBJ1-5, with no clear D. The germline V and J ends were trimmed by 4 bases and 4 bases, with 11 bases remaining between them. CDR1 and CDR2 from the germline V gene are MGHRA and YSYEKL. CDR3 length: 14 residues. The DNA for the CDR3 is TGCGCCAGCAGCCCTATTTTGGGTAATCAGCCCCAGCATTTT. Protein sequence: CASSPILGNQPQHF.

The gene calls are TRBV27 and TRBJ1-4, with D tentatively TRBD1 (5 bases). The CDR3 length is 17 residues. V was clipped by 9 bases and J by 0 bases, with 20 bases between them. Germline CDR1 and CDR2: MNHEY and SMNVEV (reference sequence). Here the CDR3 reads CARQGKGLISTNEKLFF. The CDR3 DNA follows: TGTGCCAGGCAGGGAAAGGGGCTTATATCAACTAATGAAAAACTGTTTTTT. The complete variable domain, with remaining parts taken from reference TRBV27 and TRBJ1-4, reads EAQVTQNPRYLITVTGKKLTVTCSQNMNHEYMSWYRQDPGLGLRQIYYSMNVEVTDKGDVPEGYKVSRKEKRNFPLILESPSPNQTSLYFCARQGKGLISTNEKLFFGSGTQLSVL.

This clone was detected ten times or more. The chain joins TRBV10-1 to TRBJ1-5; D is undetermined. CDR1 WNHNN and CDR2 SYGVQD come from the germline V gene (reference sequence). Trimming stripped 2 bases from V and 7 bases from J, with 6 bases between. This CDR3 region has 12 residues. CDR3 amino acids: CASSEGRQPQHF. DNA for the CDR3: TGCGCCAGCAGTGAGGGGAGACAGCCCCAGCATTTT.

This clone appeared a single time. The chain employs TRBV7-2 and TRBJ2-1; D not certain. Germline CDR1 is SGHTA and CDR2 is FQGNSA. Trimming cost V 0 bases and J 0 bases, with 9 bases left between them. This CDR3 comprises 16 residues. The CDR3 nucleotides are TGTGCCAGCAGCTTAGCGGGTCGGAGCTCCTACAATGAGCAGTTCTTC. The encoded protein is CASSLAGRSSYNEQFF.

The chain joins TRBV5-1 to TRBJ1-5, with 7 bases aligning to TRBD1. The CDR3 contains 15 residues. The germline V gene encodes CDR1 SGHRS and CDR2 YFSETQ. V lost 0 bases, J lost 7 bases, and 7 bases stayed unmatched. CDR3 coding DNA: TGCGCCAGCAGCTTGGCTACAGGGGAAGGGCAGCCCCAGCATTTT. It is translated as CASSLATGEGQPQHF.

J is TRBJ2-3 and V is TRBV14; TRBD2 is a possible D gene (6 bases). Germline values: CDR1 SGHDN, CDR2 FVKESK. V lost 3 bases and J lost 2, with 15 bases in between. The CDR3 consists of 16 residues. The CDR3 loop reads CASSHQLLDYTDTQYF. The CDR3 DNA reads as TGTGCCAGCAGCCACCAACTATTGGACTACACAGATACGCAGTATTTT.

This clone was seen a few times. In DNA form, the CDR3 reads TGTGCCAGCAGCTTCACGGAGAGTGAGCAGTACTTC. This encodes CASSFTESEQYF. This chain joins TRBV11-2 and TRBJ2-7, with D uncertain. CDR3 length: 12 amino acids. Trimming took off 3 bases at V and 7 bases at J, with 10 bases between the two ends. Germline V CDR1 and CDR2: SGHAT, FQNNGV.

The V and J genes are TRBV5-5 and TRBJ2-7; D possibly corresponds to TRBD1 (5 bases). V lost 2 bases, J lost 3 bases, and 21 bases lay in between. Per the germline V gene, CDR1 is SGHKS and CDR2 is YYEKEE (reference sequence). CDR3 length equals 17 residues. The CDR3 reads CASSLNQSFRGFYEQYF. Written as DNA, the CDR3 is TGTGCCAGCAGCTTAAATCAGTCGTTTAGGGGTTTCTACGAGCAGTACTTC.

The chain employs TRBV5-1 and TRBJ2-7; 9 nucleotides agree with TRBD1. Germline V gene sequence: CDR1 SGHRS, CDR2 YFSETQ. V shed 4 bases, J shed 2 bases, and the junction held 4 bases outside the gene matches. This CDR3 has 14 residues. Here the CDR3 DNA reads TGCGCCAGCAGCAGTACAGGGGGCACCTACGAGCAGTACTTC. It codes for CASSSTGGTYEQYF.

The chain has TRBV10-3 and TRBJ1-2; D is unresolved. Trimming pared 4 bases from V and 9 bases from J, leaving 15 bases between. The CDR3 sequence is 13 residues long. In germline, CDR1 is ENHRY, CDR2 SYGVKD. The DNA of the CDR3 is TGTGCCATCAGTGCTCCAAGGAATAGGAGCTACACCTTC. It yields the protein CAISAPRNRSYTF.